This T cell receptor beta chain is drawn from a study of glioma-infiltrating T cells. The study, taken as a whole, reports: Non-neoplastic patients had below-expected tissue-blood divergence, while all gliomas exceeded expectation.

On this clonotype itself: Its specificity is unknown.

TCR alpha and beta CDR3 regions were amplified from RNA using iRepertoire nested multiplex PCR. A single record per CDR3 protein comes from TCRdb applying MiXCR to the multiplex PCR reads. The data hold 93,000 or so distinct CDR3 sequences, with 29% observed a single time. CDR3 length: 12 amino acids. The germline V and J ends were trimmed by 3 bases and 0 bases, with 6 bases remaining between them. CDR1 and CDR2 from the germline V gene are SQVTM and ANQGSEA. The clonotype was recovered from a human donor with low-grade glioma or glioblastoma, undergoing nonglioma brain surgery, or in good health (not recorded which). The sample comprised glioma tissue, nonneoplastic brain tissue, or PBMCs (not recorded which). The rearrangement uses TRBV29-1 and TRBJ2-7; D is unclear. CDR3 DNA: TGCAGCGTTGAGTCAATCTCCTACGAGCAGTACTTC. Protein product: CSVESISYEQYF.